This TCR beta chain is drawn from a study of cytomegalovirus exposure and HLA in healthy donors. Study outcomes and limitations: More than 150 TCR beta chains were listed as cytomegalovirus-associated. It was reportedly the case that the classifier diagnosed cytomegalovirus status with high specificity and sensitivity.

TCRdb keeps only in-frame clones here, not all; method: immunoSEQ multiplex PCR. The sample shows over 120,000 clones, roughly 87% of them seen only once. A note on this clone: Antigen: not known.

Separate from the 666-subject first cohort, the 120-subject validation cohort was the one that the donors belonged to. Trimming shortened V by 4 bases and J by 3 bases, and 13 bases separated the two germline ends. The CDR3 covers 14 residues. From germline, CDR1 is SGHRS and CDR2 YFSETQ. The TCR originated in a man aged 18 to 30 in good health and CMV-seropositive. The specimen was PBMCs. V gene TRBV5-1 combines with J gene TRBJ1-2; D perhaps matches TRBD1 (6 bases). The CDR3 DNA reads TGCGCCAGCAGCATACTGACAGGCGACTATGGCTACACCTTC. It is translated as CASSILTGDYGYTF.